These 30 T cell receptor beta chains were sequenced from one sample in a study of shared clonotypes between healthy human individuals (dated by TCRdb to 2018 to 2020). The protocol used for the library was the immunoSEQ multiplex PCR assay. The table was pulled from immuneACCESS by TCRdb, which kept in-frame rearrangements only. Such tables lose some clones; where checked, under half of the loss comes from unresolved V genes, and the rest has no known cause. Within this sample are 2 million or so clones, with roughly 94% of them counted one time only. The top ten hold about 0.13% of the sample. The sequencing input was naive CD4+ T cells sorted from blood. What this sample's cell subset or site label stands for: CD45RA+ positively selected. Every receptor here comes from a man aged 18 to 30 in good health.

CDR3 DNA: TGCGCCAGCAGCGCCACCGGGACTAGCGGTGGCGGTACGCAGTATTTT. This translates into CASSATGTSGGGTQYF. The chain combines TRBV5-1 with TRBJ2-3, with 11 bases matching TRBD2. CDR3 length equals 16 residues. The V gene's germline CDR1 is SGHRS and CDR2 YFSETQ. Trimming removed 4 bases from V and 8 bases from J; junction bases left unmatched: 12.

The chain couples TRBV6-6 to TRBJ1-6; D possibly corresponds to TRBD1 (6 bases). This CDR3 spans 15 amino acids. V gave up 7 bases and J gave up 1 base, with 11 bases separating them. Per germline, CDR1 MNHNY and CDR2 SVGAGI (reference sequence). CDR3 nucleotide sequence: TGTGCCAGCACCATCCAGGGGTCCTATAATTCACCCCTCCACTTT. Its translation: CASTIQGSYNSPLHF.

This chain joins TRBV11-2 and TRBJ2-7, with TRBD2 matching 9 bases. The V segment lost 4 bases and the J segment 4 bases; nucleotides outside the gene matches: 11. Germline V CDR1 and CDR2: SGHAT, FQNNGV. The CDR3 consists of 16 residues. In nucleotides, the CDR3 is TGTGCCAGCAGCTCTATTTCTAGCGGGGACGGGTACGAGCAGTACTTC. Translation: CASSSISSGDGYEQYF.

V gene TRBV9 combines with J gene TRBJ1-5; a weak D match, TRBD1 (6 bases). V was pared by 2 bases and J by 7 bases, with 16 bases between. CDR1 and CDR2 from the germline V gene are SGDLS and YYNGEE. The CDR3 extends over 15 amino acids. Written as DNA, the CDR3 is TGTGCCAGCAGCGTGGACCCGGGGGCTAACCAGCCCCAGCATTTT. As protein: CASSVDPGANQPQHF.

The chain has TRBV6-1 and TRBJ2-7; D not resolved. The CDR3 consists of 15 residues. Germline V gene data show CDR1 as MNHNS and CDR2 as SASEGT. The V and J ends lost 4 bases and 1 base respectively, with 14 bases between them. CDR3 protein: CASSATLGPSYEQYF. DNA of the CDR3: TGTGCCAGCAGTGCCACTTTAGGGCCTTCCTACGAGCAGTACTTC.

This rearrangement joins TRBV30 to TRBJ2-5; no reliable D call. Trimming stripped 5 bases from V and 5 bases from J, with 15 bases between. The CDR3 contains 13 residues. The germline V gene encodes CDR1 GTSNPN and CDR2 SVGIG (reference sequence). The CDR3 sequence is CAWVPGPRETQYF. In nucleotides, the CDR3 is TGTGCCTGGGTTCCGGGCCCCCGGGAGACCCAGTACTTC.

With regard to this clone: The sample carries other DNA sequences with the same CDR3. This chain connects TRBV7-2 to TRBJ2-3; D unclear. The V end lost 3 bases, the J end lost 2 bases, and 3 bases lay between the germline ends. Looked up from germline, CDR1 is SGHTA and CDR2 is FQGNSA. The CDR3 is 12 amino acids. This CDR3 reads CASSFLTDTQYF. The DNA for the CDR3 is TGTGCCAGCAGCTTTCTCACAGATACGCAGTATTTT. The complete variable domain, with remaining parts taken from reference TRBV7-2 and TRBJ2-3, reads GAGVSQSPSNKVTEKGKDVELRCDPISGHTALYWYRQSLGQGLEFLIYFQGNSAPDKSGLPSDRFSAERTGGSVSTLTIQRTQQEDSAVYLCASSFLTDTQYFGPGTRLTVL.

The rearrangement joins TRBV6-6 to TRBJ1-6; D is ambiguous. Germline V CDR1 and CDR2: MNHNY, SVGAGI (reference sequence). V lost 7 bases and J lost 9, with 13 bases in between. The CDR3 sequence is 13 residues long. The CDR3 region has the DNA TGTGCCAGCACCCCCCATTGGATTTCACCCCTCCACTTT. Residues: CASTPHWISPLHF.

There are a few counts of this clone. The CDR3 loop is CASSLASSGTDTQYF. CDR3 in DNA: TGTGCCAGCAGCTTGGCGTCTAGCGGCACAGATACGCAGTATTTT. The chain employs TRBV5-4 and TRBJ2-3; D possibly corresponds to TRBD2 (6 bases). The V gene lost 0 bases and the J gene lost 1 base, with 9 bases spanning the gap. The CDR3 is 15 amino acids. CDR1 SGHNT and CDR2 YYREEE come from the germline V gene (reference sequence).

V is TRBV29-1 and J is TRBJ2-3; the D gene is possibly TRBD1 (5 bases). The CDR3 consists of 14 residues. Between the trimmed V and J ends, which lost 4 bases and 3 bases, there was a span of 14 bases. Germline lookup yields CDR1 SQVTM and CDR2 ANQGSEA. In DNA, the CDR3 is TGCAGCGTTGTATGCCCTCCAGGGACAGATACGCAGTATTTT. It is translated as CSVVCPPGTDTQYF.

This rearrangement joins TRBV5-6 to TRBJ1-2, with D perhaps TRBD1 (5 bases). The length of the CDR3 is 14 residues. V shed 0 bases and J shed 2 bases, with 8 bases lying between them. Germline CDR1 and CDR2: SGHDT and YYEEEE. CDR3: CASSLAGANYGYTF. CDR3 in DNA: TGTGCCAGCAGCTTGGCTGGGGCCAACTATGGCTACACCTTC.

The chain carries TRBV9 and TRBJ1-6; D perhaps matches TRBD1 (6 bases). The CDR3 spans 17 residues. The V end was cut by 0 bases, the J end by 10 bases, with 20 bases between. Germline V gene lookup returns CDR1 SGDLS and CDR2 YYNGEE. CDR3 loop: CASSVGVTGGGDSPLHF. The CDR3 DNA sequence: TGTGCCAGCAGCGTAGGGGTCACAGGAGGGGGTGACTCACCCCTCCACTTT.

J is TRBJ2-5 and V is TRBV5-8, with 9 positions matching TRBD1. V lost 4 bases to trimming and J lost 5 bases; unmatched junction nucleotides: 12. This CDR3 has 16 amino acids. Germline V gene sequence: CDR1 SGHTS, CDR2 YDEGEE. The CDR3 region is CASSNGQGPLRETQYF. DNA for the CDR3: TGTGCCAGCAGCAACGGACAGGGGCCCCTAAGGGAGACCCAGTACTTC.

As for this clone: Other DNA sequences of this sample code for an identical CDR3. This chain joins TRBV18 and TRBJ2-2; D remains ambiguous. CDR1 and CDR2 (germline): KGHSH, LQKENI. CDR3 length: 11 amino acids. Trimming stripped 2 bases from V and 6 bases from J, with 1 base between. The CDR3 DNA reads as TGTGCCAGCTCACCATCCGGGGAGCTGTTTTTT. Translation: CASSPSGELFF.

Note on this clone: This could be a read error, since a much larger clone is one nucleotide away. Within the sample, other DNA sequences also encode this same CDR3. The chain links TRBV28 to TRBJ1-5; TRBD1 matches 7 bases. The CDR3 totals 14 residues. The ends lost 8 bases at V and 8 bases at J; junction bases unmatched: 12. Per the germline V gene, CDR1 is MDHEN and CDR2 is SYDVKM. CDR3 sequence reads: CASLSPGQGEPQHF. For the CDR3, the DNA is TGTGCCAGCCTTAGCCCGGGCCAGGGGGAGCCCCAGCATTTT.

This sequence joins TRBV9 and TRBJ2-5, with 9 bases fitting TRBD2. CDR3 length: 18 amino acids. V trimming: 1 base; J trimming: 5 bases; junction bases outside the gene matches: 15. CDR1 is SGDLS, CDR2 YYNGEE, per germline. The CDR3 DNA is TGTGCCAGCAGCGTAAGGCTAGCGGGACCTTACGGGCAGGAGACCCAGTACTTC. Amino acid sequence: CASSVRLAGPYGQETQYF.

The genes are TRBV5-1 and TRBJ2-3, with 8 nucleotides matching TRBD2. V dropped 0 bases and J dropped 5; count of bases not matched to a gene: 17. This CDR3 comprises 19 residues. Germline V gene lookup returns CDR1 SGHRS and CDR2 YFSETQ. CDR3 sequence (DNA): TGCGCCAGCAGCTTGGCGTCAGGGGTTCCGCGGGGGGAGGAAGATACGCAGTATTTT. Translation gives CASSLASGVPRGEEDTQYF.

The J gene is TRBJ2-7, the V gene TRBV5-1, with 10 bases that match TRBD1. In germline, CDR1 is SGHRS, CDR2 YFSETQ. Trimming removed 4 bases from V and 2 bases from J; junction bases left unmatched: 9. The CDR3 has 16 residues. The CDR3 sequence: CASSPRGTGAPYEQYF. The CDR3 DNA reads TGCGCCAGCAGCCCTCGGGGGACAGGGGCGCCCTACGAGCAGTACTTC.

The rearrangement links TRBV28 to TRBJ1-5; the D gene is possibly TRBD1 (5 bases). Trimming removed 3 bases at V and 2 bases at J, with 8 bases between. The CDR3 is 14 residues long. CDR1 MDHEN and CDR2 SYDVKM come from the germline V gene. CDR3 sequence (DNA): TGTGCCAGCAGTTTCGACAGACGCAATCAGCCCCAGCATTTT. Amino acid sequence: CASSFDRRNQPQHF.

The rearrangement uses TRBV6-5 and TRBJ2-7; 7 nucleotides agree with TRBD2. Losses at the gene ends were 2 bases for V and 2 bases for J; bases not matched to a gene: 6. Germline lookup yields CDR1 MNHEY and CDR2 SVGAGI. The CDR3 spans 15 residues. The CDR3, as DNA: TGTGCCAGCAGTTACGTTCCTAGCGGACCCTACGAGCAGTACTTC. The encoded protein is CASSYVPSGPYEQYF.

The CDR3 nucleotides read TGTGCCAGCAGCCGCGGGGGGGCCAACACAGATACGCAGTATTTT. Translation gives CASSRGGANTDTQYF. This chain links TRBV5-4 with TRBJ2-3; TRBD2 matches 9 bases. The germline V gene has CDR1 SGHNT and CDR2 YYREEE (reference sequence). V shed 4 bases, J shed 2 bases, and the junction held 5 bases outside the gene matches. The CDR3 loop spans 15 amino acids.

V and J are TRBV5-4 and TRBJ2-1; the match to TRBD2 covers 13 bases. This CDR3 region has 19 residues. The V gene's germline CDR1 is SGHNT and CDR2 YYREEE (reference sequence). Losses at the gene ends were 4 bases for V and 2 bases for J; bases not matched to a gene: 12. CDR3 sequence (DNA): TGTGCCAGCAGCCGTCGACTAGCGGGAGGTCGCCTTACCTACAATGAGCAGTTCTTC. Translation: CASSRRLAGGRLTYNEQFF.

This chain uses TRBV6-5 with TRBJ1-4, with D perhaps TRBD1 (5 bases). V dropped 6 bases and J dropped 3 bases, with 14 bases sitting between them. Per the germline V gene, CDR1 is MNHEY and CDR2 is SVGAGI. This CDR3 is 15 amino acids long. The CDR3 reads CASRGDRNSNEKLFF. The CDR3 DNA reads as TGTGCCAGCAGGGGAGACAGAAATTCTAATGAAAAACTGTTTTTT.

The chain uses TRBV28 and TRBJ1-4; 9 positions agree with TRBD1. The CDR3 has 17 residues. CDR1 and CDR2 from the germline V gene are MDHEN and SYDVKM. V lost 5 bases to trimming and J lost 8 bases; unmatched junction nucleotides: 15. The CDR3 reads CASSAAGTGGGWEKLFF. CDR3 DNA: TGTGCCAGCAGTGCTGCCGGTACAGGGGGCGGTTGGGAAAAACTGTTTTTT.

The chain recombines TRBV5-1 with TRBJ2-4; 7 bases map to TRBD1. The CDR3 totals 16 residues. Germline V CDR1 and CDR2: SGHRS, YFSETQ. J was trimmed by 1 base and V by 4 bases; bases with no gene match: 8. CDR3: CASSVQGTGAKNIQYF. The DNA of the CDR3 is TGCGCCAGCAGCGTACAGGGGACCGGGGCCAAAAACATTCAGTACTTC.

The chain recombines TRBV20-1 with TRBJ2-5; D call uncertain. V was pared by 7 bases and J by 10 bases, with 16 bases between. This CDR3 comprises 11 residues. CDR1 and CDR2 (germline): DFQATT, SNEGSKA (reference sequence). CDR3 protein: CSGPSKGYQYF. The DNA for the CDR3 is TGCAGTGGGCCTTCCAAGGGTTACCAGTACTTC.

The chain carries TRBV6-6 and TRBJ2-5; D unclear. Trimming removed 0 bases from V and 9 bases from J, with 5 bases in between. Germline V gene lookup returns CDR1 MNHNY and CDR2 SVGAGI (reference sequence). This CDR3 is built from 11 residues. As DNA, the CDR3 is TGTGCCAGCAGTTACTCGGTGGCCCAGTACTTC. It translates to CASSYSVAQYF.

The gene calls are TRBV4-3 and TRBJ2-5; no definite D call. V gave up 0 bases and J gave up 1 base, with 9 bases separating them. CDR1 is LGHNA and CDR2 is YSLEER in the germline V gene. The CDR3 extends over 15 amino acids. CDR3 bases: TGCGCCAGCAGCCAAGAAGTCAGGTTCCAAGAGACCCAGTACTTC. The encoded protein is CASSQEVRFQETQYF.

The chain links TRBV5-6 to TRBJ1-2, with D perhaps matching TRBD1 (6 bases). The germline gives CDR1 SGHDT, CDR2 YYEEEE. The CDR3 contains 15 residues. The V gene lost 0 bases and the J gene lost 8 bases, with 17 bases spanning the gap. The CDR3 sequence is CASSLATGLQEGYTF. The CDR3 DNA sequence: TGTGCCAGCAGCTTGGCGACAGGACTACAGGAGGGCTACACCTTC. The complete variable domain, with remaining parts taken from reference TRBV5-6 and TRBJ1-2, reads DAGVTQSPTHLIKTRGQQVTLRCSPKSGHDTVSWYQQALGQGPQFIFQYYEEEERQRGNFPDRFSGHQFPNYSSELNVNALLLGDSALYLCASSLATGLQEGYTFGSGTRLTVV.

The chain carries TRBV9 and TRBJ2-1; D might be TRBD1 (7 bases). CDR3 length equals 16 residues. Germline V lookup: CDR1 SGDLS, CDR2 YYNGEE. The V end was cut by 3 bases, the J end by 0 bases, with 13 bases between. CDR3 nucleotide sequence: TGTGCCAGCAGCGCTGCAGGGGGAGGCTCCTACAATGAGCAGTTCTTC. As protein: CASSAAGGGSYNEQFF.